The 26 T cell receptor beta chains reported below all come from one sample, sequenced in a study of blood T cells in healthy people across ages. A sample-barcoded 5' primer and a J-beta primer mix were used in a second PCR of about 7 to 11 cycles. TCRdb re-called the 5' RACE reads with MiXCR, one entry per CDR3 protein. The data contain 1.5 million to 2 million distinct CDR3 sequences, about 30% of them singletons. What was sequenced was blood. The source of these receptors is a woman aged 30 to 39 in good health.

This clonotype was found a few times. The rearrangement uses TRBV28 and TRBJ1-2; D is unclear. V was clipped by 6 bases and J by 4 bases, with 18 bases between them. Germline CDR1 MDHEN, CDR2 SYDVKM. CDR3 length: 15 residues. CDR3: CASSPDTPEGYGYTF. In nucleotides, the CDR3 is TGTGCCAGCAGCCCAGACACCCCCGAGGGCTATGGCTACACCTTC.

This clonotype was detected only a few times. The chain has TRBV2 and TRBJ2-3; 7 positions agree with TRBD2. The V gene end was trimmed by 3 bases and the J gene end by 2 bases; junction bases not matched to a gene: 5. This CDR3 spans 15 amino acids. Germline CDR1 SNHLY, CDR2 FYNNEI. CDR3 nucleotides: TGTGCCAGCAGTGACCGGGAGGAAGACACAGATACGCAGTATTTT. Translation gives CASSDREEDTDTQYF.

Note on this clonotype: One end of the junction does not line up with germline, which may come from a read error. The chain carries TRBV4-1 and TRBJ1-6, with unresolved D. The germline gives CDR1 MGHRA, CDR2 YSYEKL. CDR3 length equals 15 residues. The CDR3 is CASNQVLGQNSPLHF. The CDR3 DNA sequence: TGCGCCAGCAACCAAGTTTTAGGGCAGAATTCACCCCTCCACTTT.

This clonotype has ten or more counts. The chain is built from TRBV5-1 and TRBJ2-5; D unresolved. V shed 3 bases and J shed 4 bases, with 10 bases lying between them. The CDR3 is 13 amino acids. Germline V gene data show CDR1 as SGHRS and CDR2 as YFSETQ. The CDR3 DNA reads TGCGCCAGCAGCTCCGGGTGGGGAGAGACCCAGTACTTC. Its translation is CASSSGWGETQYF.

The chain joins TRBV7-9 to TRBJ1-2, with D perhaps TRBD1 (5 bases). The CDR3 length is 16 residues. V was shortened by 3 bases and J by 8 bases, with 22 bases between the two germline ends. The germline CDR1 and CDR2 sequences are SEHNR and FQNEAQ (reference sequence). The DNA for the CDR3 is TGTGCCAGCAGCTTGGGGGGTGACAGCAGGCTATTGGGCTACACCTTC. Protein: CASSLGGDSRLLGYTF.

This clonotype was recorded many times. The gene calls are TRBV5-1 and TRBJ1-2; D unresolved. Looked up from germline, CDR1 is SGHRS and CDR2 is YFSETQ. V was trimmed by 5 bases and J by 4 bases, leaving 9 bases between them. This CDR3 contains 12 residues. The CDR3 is CASRVSIYGYTF. The CDR3 nucleotides read TGCGCCAGCAGGGTATCAATCTATGGCTACACCTTC.

This chain links TRBV24-1 with TRBJ2-1; D ambiguous. This CDR3 spans 16 amino acids. The germline V and J ends were trimmed by 2 bases and 1 base, with 11 bases remaining between them. Germline CDR1 reads KGHDR; CDR2 reads SFDVKD. The CDR3 loop is CATSDSLPVSYNEQFF. In DNA, the CDR3 is TGTGCCACCAGTGATTCCCTCCCCGTTTCCTACAATGAGCAGTTCTTC.

J is TRBJ2-1 and V is TRBV5-4, with D possibly being TRBD2 (5 bases). CDR3 length equals 14 residues. Germline V gene data show CDR1 as SGHNT and CDR2 as YYREEE (reference sequence). Trimming cost V 2 bases and J 7 bases, with 13 bases left between them. CDR3 DNA: TGTGCCAGCAGCTTATCTGGGAGTAATAATGAGCAGTTCTTC. Translation: CASSLSGSNNEQFF.

Ten or more counts support this clonotype. This chain joins TRBV12-3 or TRBV12-4 and TRBJ2-1, with TRBD2 as a possible D gene (6 bases). The CDR3 has 14 amino acids. The V and J ends lost 8 bases and 5 bases respectively, with 16 bases between them. This chain's CDR3 is CASQKTGTHNEQFF. CDR3 bases: TGTGCCAGCCAGAAGACCGGGACTCACAATGAGCAGTTCTTC.

This clonotype was counted at least ten times. The gene calls are TRBV7-2 and TRBJ2-1; D remains unclear. The V end lost 1 base, the J end lost 10 bases, and 5 bases lay between the germline ends. Germline V gene lookup returns CDR1 SGHTA and CDR2 FQGNSA. This CDR3 comprises 11 residues. The CDR3 nucleotides are TGTGCCAGCAGCTTAGTGGTCGAGCAGTTCTTC. Residues: CASSLVVEQFF.

The rearrangement links TRBV20-1 to TRBJ2-7, with TRBD2 identical over 8 bases. The CDR3 contains 15 residues. CDR1 DFQATT and CDR2 SNEGSKA come from the germline V gene (reference sequence). With 1 base clipped from V and 5 bases from J, the junction kept 10 bases outside the gene matches. This CDR3 reads CSARGRASGPHEQYV. The CDR3, as DNA: TGCAGTGCTAGAGGTAGGGCTAGCGGGCCCCACGAGCAGTACGTC.

Comment on this clonotype: The junction differs from germline at one of its ends, possibly a read error. CDR3 region: CASSPGLDFNEQLF. The CDR3 DNA is TGTGCCAGCAGCCCGGGACTAGACTTCAATGAGCAGTTGTTC. The chain couples TRBV6-5 to TRBJ2-1; TRBD2 matches at 8 bases. In germline, CDR1 is MNHEY, CDR2 SVGAGI. CDR3 length: 14 residues.

Concerning this clonotype: The junction and the germline gene differ at one end; a read error may be behind it. The CDR3: CAGRPTSGVGEQYF. In nucleotides, the CDR3 is TGTGCCGGCAGGCCGACTAGCGGGGTAGGCGAGCAGTATTTT. This chain connects TRBV27 to TRBJ2-3; 11 bases agree with TRBD2. Looked up from germline, CDR1 is MNHEY and CDR2 is SMNVEV (reference sequence). The CDR3 consists of 14 residues.

To note about this clonotype: A much larger clone is a single base away; this may be a read error. This sequence joins TRBV10-3 and TRBJ2-1; 7 bases map to TRBD2. Germline values: CDR1 ENHRY, CDR2 SYGVKD. The CDR3 totals 14 residues. Trimming cost V 5 bases and J 0 bases; bases outside gene matches: 1. The CDR3 region has the DNA TGTGCCATCAGTAGCGGGATCTCCTACAATGAGCAGTTCTTC. It specifies CAISSGISYNEQFF.

This chain links TRBV7-9 with TRBJ2-4; 11 nucleotides agree with TRBD1. The assigned J gene may be wrong: the sequence end matches TRBJ2-7 better. There are 14 residues in the CDR3. Germline V gene data show CDR1 as SEHNR and CDR2 as FQNEAQ (reference sequence). The CDR3 sequence is CASSLSGTGGEQYF. The CDR3 DNA follows: TGTGCCAGCAGCTTGTCCGGGACAGGGGGCGAGCAGTACTTC.

This clonotype was seen repeatedly, ten times or more. V and J are TRBV3-1 and TRBJ2-5; D is perhaps TRBD2 (5 bases). CDR1 is LGHDT, CDR2 YNNKEL, per germline (reference sequence). The V gene lost 5 bases and the J gene lost 5 bases, with 9 bases spanning the gap. CDR3 size: 12 residues. CDR3 region: CASSTTGETQYF. The CDR3 region has the DNA TGTGCCAGCAGCACGACGGGGGAGACCCAGTACTTC.

The rearrangement links TRBV5-5 to TRBJ2-1; D might be TRBD2 (6 bases). Looked up from germline, CDR1 is SGHKS and CDR2 is YYEKEE (reference sequence). This CDR3 has 15 amino acids. Deletions cut 4 bases from V and 4 bases from J, with 15 bases between. CDR3 in amino acids: CASSPLASQYNEQFF. The CDR3 nucleotides are TGTGCCAGCAGCCCTCTAGCGTCCCAATACAATGAGCAGTTCTTC. The full variable domain, with the rest looked up from reference TRBV5-5 and TRBJ2-1, is DAGVTQSPTHLIKTRGQQVTLRCSPISGHKSVSWYQQVLGQGPQFIFQYYEKEERGRGNFPDRFSARQFPNYSSELNVNALLLGDSALYLCASSPLASQYNEQFFGPGTRLTVL.

This chain uses TRBV20-1 with TRBJ1-2; possibly TRBD1 for D (6 bases). CDR1 is DFQATT and CDR2 is SNEGSKA in the germline V gene (reference sequence). The CDR3 length is 16 residues. Trimming shortened V by 0 bases and J by 0 bases, and 14 bases separated the two germline ends. CDR3 amino acids: CSARDNRALANYGYTF. The CDR3 bases are TGCAGTGCTAGAGATAACAGGGCCCTAGCTAACTATGGCTACACCTTC.

The chain links TRBV28 to TRBJ1-4, with 9 bases that match TRBD1. V lost 9 bases, J lost 5 bases, and 10 bases stayed unmatched. The CDR3 has 15 amino acids. Germline V gene sequence: CDR1 MDHEN, CDR2 SYDVKM. The CDR3 here is CASSHYRGRNEKLFF. In DNA, the CDR3 is TGTGCCAGTAGCCATTACAGGGGGCGAAATGAAAAACTGTTTTTT.

The chain recombines TRBV11-1 with TRBJ2-1, with 9 bases lining up with TRBD2. V was pared by 2 bases and J by 12 bases, with 11 bases of the junction left unmatched. The CDR3 sequence is 15 residues long. Germline V CDR1 and CDR2: SGHAT, FQDESV (reference sequence). Here the CDR3 DNA reads TGTGCCAGCAGCTTATATGGGCGGGGGGGGGCTGGGCAGTTCTTC. Its translation: CASSLYGRGGAGQFF. Drawing the rest from reference TRBV11-1 and TRBJ2-1, the complete variable domain is EAEVAQSPRYKITEKSQAVAFWCDPISGHATLYWYRQILGQGPELLVQFQDESVVDDSQLPKDRFSAERLKGVDSTLKIQPAELGDSAMYLCASSLYGRGGAGQFFGPGTRLTVL.

With regard to this clonotype: A single base separates this from a much larger clone, so it may be a read error. This chain connects TRBV20-1 to TRBJ2-7, with D maybe TRBD2 (5 bases). CDR3 size: 14 residues. Germline V gene lookup returns CDR1 DFQATT and CDR2 SNEGSKA (reference sequence). V lost 4 bases and J lost 2, with 15 bases in between. CDR3 sequence reads: CSAIRGLGPYEQYF. The DNA for the CDR3 is TGCAGTGCTATCCGCGGGCTCGGACCCTACGAGCAGTACTTC.

The chain recombines TRBV29-1 with TRBJ1-5; D call uncertain. The CDR3 loop spans 12 amino acids. The V and J ends lost 6 bases and 6 bases respectively, with 12 bases between them. The V gene's germline CDR1 is SQVTM and CDR2 ANQGSEA. The CDR3 nucleotides read TGCAGCGTCAGTATAGGCGGTCAGCCCCAGCATTTT. As protein: CSVSIGGQPQHF.

This clonotype was seen a few times. CDR3 loop: CASRLAGEETQYF. CDR3 DNA: TGCGCCAGCAGACTAGCGGGGGAAGAGACCCAGTACTTC. The V call is TRBV5-1, the J call TRBJ2-5, with 11 nucleotides matching TRBD2. V was pared by 5 bases and J by 3 bases, with 0 bases of the junction left unmatched. The CDR3 covers 13 residues. Germline-derived CDR1 and CDR2 are SGHRS and YFSETQ.

The DNA for the CDR3 is TGTGCCAGCAGCCAAGACAGCTTGAAAGAGACCCAGTACTTC. It codes for CASSQDSLKETQYF. J is TRBJ2-5 and V is TRBV3-1; unclear D gene. The CDR3 is 14 amino acids. Trimming stripped 0 bases from V and 3 bases from J, with 8 bases between. Per germline, CDR1 LGHDT and CDR2 YNNKEL (reference sequence).

The chain combines TRBV14 with TRBJ2-1, with 8 bases fitting TRBD2. Germline lookup yields CDR1 SGHDN and CDR2 FVKESK. The V gene end was trimmed by 3 bases and the J gene end by 3 bases; junction bases not matched to a gene: 4. The CDR3 consists of 15 residues. CDR3: CASSHLSGVYNEQFF. CDR3 in DNA: TGTGCCAGCAGCCACCTTAGCGGGGTCTACAATGAGCAGTTCTTC.

This clonotype was picked up many times. This chain connects TRBV10-3 to TRBJ2-3; maybe TRBD1 (6 bases). This CDR3 contains 16 residues. CDR1 is ENHRY and CDR2 is SYGVKD in the germline V gene. V lost 6 bases, J lost 0 bases, and 16 bases lay in between. The CDR3 region has the DNA TGTGCCATCAGCATGGCCGGGACAAGCAGCACAGATACGCAGTATTTT. This sequence encodes CAISMAGTSSTDTQYF.